This T cell receptor beta chain came from a study of cytomegalovirus exposure and HLA in healthy donors. General observations from the study: Data from an earlier analysis indicated that most TCR beta V segments were productive either about 87% or about 30% of the time. Reports indicated that the classifier achieved high specificity and sensitivity in diagnosing cytomegalovirus status. Researchers reported in a later analysis that a missense DCLRE1C variant was tied to TCR beta V- and J-gene trimming.

Remarks on this clone: Its cognate antigen is unknown.

PCR involved 60 Vbeta and 13 Jbeta primers. Assay used: immunoSEQ multiplex PCR; TCRdb lists only in-frame clones, some missing. The data hold about 120,000 clones, with around 62% observed a single time. Germline CDR1 and CDR2: MDHEN and SYDVKM. V lost 3 bases and J lost 2, with 16 bases in between. This CDR3 comprises 16 residues. The specimen sequenced was PBMCs. This clonotype was obtained from a woman aged 35 to 49 in good health and CMV-seropositive. The chain combines TRBV28 with TRBJ2-5; a weak D match, TRBD2 (5 bases). The CDR3 nucleotides read TGTGCCAGCAGTTTGAACCCTGCGGGCCCTCAAGAGACCCAGTACTTC. The encoded protein is CASSLNPAGPQETQYF.